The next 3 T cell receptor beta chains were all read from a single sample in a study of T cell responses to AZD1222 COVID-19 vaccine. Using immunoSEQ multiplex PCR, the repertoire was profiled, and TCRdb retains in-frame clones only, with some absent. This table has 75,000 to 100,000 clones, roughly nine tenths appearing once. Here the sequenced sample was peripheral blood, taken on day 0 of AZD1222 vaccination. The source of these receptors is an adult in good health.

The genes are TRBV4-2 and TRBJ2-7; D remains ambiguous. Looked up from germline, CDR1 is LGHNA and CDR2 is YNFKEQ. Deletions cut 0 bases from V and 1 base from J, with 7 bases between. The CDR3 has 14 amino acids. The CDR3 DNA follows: TGTGCCAGCAGCCAAGAACGGAATTCCTACGAGCAGTACTTC. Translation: CASSQERNSYEQYF.

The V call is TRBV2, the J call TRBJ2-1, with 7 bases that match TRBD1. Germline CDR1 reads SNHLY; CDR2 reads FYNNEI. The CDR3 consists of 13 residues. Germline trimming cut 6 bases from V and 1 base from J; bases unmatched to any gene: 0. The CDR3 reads CASRDRSYNEQFF. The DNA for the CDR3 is TGTGCCAGCAGGGACAGGTCCTACAATGAGCAGTTCTTC.

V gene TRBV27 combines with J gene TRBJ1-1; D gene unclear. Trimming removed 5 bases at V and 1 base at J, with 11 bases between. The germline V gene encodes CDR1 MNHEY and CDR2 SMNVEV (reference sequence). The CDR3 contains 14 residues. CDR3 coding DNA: TGTGCCAGCAGTCTCGCCCGGGCGAACACTGAAGCTTTCTTT. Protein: CASSLARANTEAFF.